The 24 T cell receptor beta chains in this list originate from one sample, sequenced in a study of post-analysis software for immune sequencing data. Findings and caveats of the study: Relative to controls, patients had about five TRBV segments at higher frequency, with TRBV5-6, TRBV5-1 and TRBV20-1 among these.

Presence of unique molecular identifiers characterized the TCR beta cDNA libraries. MiXCR was run by TCRdb on the PCR reads, yielding one entry per CDR3 protein. The sample has some 450,000 distinct CDR3 sequences, less than 45% seen once. These TCRs' antigens remain unknown. Sequenced material: blood. Source of these receptors: a girl under 18 with multiple sclerosis.

The V call is TRBV28, the J call TRBJ1-1; D might be TRBD1 (5 bases). The CDR3 has 12 residues. Germline V gene lookup returns CDR1 MDHEN and CDR2 SYDVKM. The V and J ends lost 5 bases and 6 bases respectively, with 10 bases between them. In DNA, the CDR3 is TGTGCCAGCAGTCTTAGGACATCTGAAGCTTTCTTT. It translates to CASSLRTSEAFF.

The rearrangement joins TRBV4-1 to TRBJ2-5; 14 bases fit TRBD2. Germline values: CDR1 MGHRA, CDR2 YSYEKL. The CDR3 is 17 residues long. Losses at the gene ends were 0 bases for V and 11 bases for J; bases not matched to a gene: 11. In DNA form, the CDR3 reads TGCGCCAGCAGCCAAGATATCAGGGGACTAGCGGGAGATGAGCAGTACTTC. Its translation is CASSQDIRGLAGDEQYF.

Details on this clonotype: One junction end disagrees with the germline gene, perhaps due to a read error. V usage is TRBV2 and J usage is TRBJ2-7; D uncertain. The CDR3 consists of 11 residues. Germline-derived CDR1 and CDR2 are SNHLY and FYNNEI. The CDR3, as DNA: TGTGCCAGCACCCCCTCCTGCGAGCAGTACTTC. Translation gives CASTPSCEQYF.

In its sample, this clonotype was seen a few times. The rearrangement links TRBV20-1 to TRBJ2-3; the match to TRBD2 covers 10 bases. This CDR3 region has 15 residues. V lost 1 base, J lost 1 base, and 2 bases stayed unmatched. The V gene's germline CDR1 is DFQATT and CDR2 SNEGSKA (reference sequence). The CDR3 sequence: CSARVLAGGTDTQYF. The CDR3 region has the DNA TGCAGTGCTAGAGTGCTAGCGGGAGGCACAGATACGCAGTATTTT.

The sample holds a few counts of this clonotype. This chain connects TRBV12-3 or TRBV12-4 to TRBJ1-1; maybe TRBD1 (6 bases). Between the trimmed V and J ends, which lost 7 bases and 8 bases, there was a span of 23 bases. This CDR3 is 15 amino acids long. CDR3: CASNPPRGVPSEAFF. The CDR3 region has the DNA TGTGCCAGCAACCCGCCGAGGGGGGTTCCTTCCGAAGCTTTCTTT.

This rearrangement joins TRBV10-3 to TRBJ2-4; 7 nucleotides agree with TRBD1. The J call may be incorrect, as the DNA end agrees better with TRBJ2-7. CDR1 is ENHRY, CDR2 SYGVKD, per germline. This CDR3 has 15 amino acids. Written as DNA, the CDR3 is TGTGCCATCAGTGAGGGGGACAGTAGCTCCTACGAGCAGTACTTC. Its protein is CAISEGDSSSYEQYF.

This clonotype has only a few counts. This chain joins TRBV7-2 and TRBJ2-5, with D hard to call. Germline-derived CDR1 and CDR2 are SGHTA and FQGNSA. Trimming left V 4 bases short and J 5 bases short, with 8 bases between. The CDR3 loop spans 12 amino acids. The CDR3 region is CASSYTEETQYF. The CDR3 DNA sequence: TGTGCCAGCAGCTATACAGAGGAGACCCAGTACTTC.

The chain links TRBV5-1 to TRBJ1-4, with TRBD1 matching 9 bases. The CDR3 is 15 amino acids. The ends lost 4 bases at V and 3 bases at J; junction bases unmatched: 4. Per germline, CDR1 SGHRS and CDR2 YFSETQ. In DNA, the CDR3 is TGCGCCAGCAGCACCGGACAGGGGTCTAATGAAAAACTGTTTTTT. This codes for CASSTGQGSNEKLFF. The entire variable domain, with the rest obtained from reference TRBV5-1 and TRBJ1-4, is as follows: KAGVTQTPRYLIKTRGQQVTLSCSPISGHRSVSWYQQTPGQGLQFLFEYFSETQRNKGNFPGRFSGRQFSNSRSEMNVSTLELGDSALYLCASSTGQGSNEKLFFGSGTQLSVL.

The rearrangement uses TRBV9 and TRBJ2-5, with 8 bases aligning to TRBD2. Germline V gives CDR1 SGDLS, CDR2 YYNGEE. Germline trimming cut 4 bases from V and 11 bases from J; bases unmatched to any gene: 13. The CDR3 contains 14 residues. For the CDR3, the DNA is TGTGCCAGCAGCCCGGGGGGGAGTTCCGATGAGCAGTACTTC. Protein product: CASSPGGSSDEQYF.

This clonotype was counted only a few times. The gene calls are TRBV9 and TRBJ2-7, with a weak D call TRBD2 (6 bases). Germline loops: CDR1 SGDLS, CDR2 YYNGEE. With 0 bases removed from V and 4 bases from J, the gap between germline ends came to 11 bases. This CDR3 has 14 amino acids. This CDR3 reads CASSVGGTLYEQYF. The DNA of the CDR3 is TGTGCCAGCAGCGTAGGCGGGACCCTTTACGAGCAGTACTTC.

This chain links TRBV15 with TRBJ2-5; D uncertain. The DNA end lines up better with TRBJ2-7; the J call may be wrong. The CDR3 runs 12 residues. CDR1 LNHNV and CDR2 YYDKDF come from the germline V gene (reference sequence). The CDR3 sequence is CATSRRPHEQYF. The CDR3 DNA follows: TGTGCCACCAGCAGAAGGCCCCACGAGCAGTACTTC.

CDR3: CSARDPGQSNYGYTF. The CDR3 DNA follows: TGCAGTGCTAGAGACCCGGGACAGAGTAACTATGGCTACACCTTC. The rearrangement links TRBV20-1 to TRBJ1-2; 7 bases agree with TRBD1. V lost 0 bases, J lost 1 base, and 5 bases stayed unmatched. This CDR3 is built from 15 residues. The germline V gene encodes CDR1 DFQATT and CDR2 SNEGSKA (reference sequence).

The rearrangement links TRBV28 to TRBJ2-6; 8 bases match TRBD1. CDR1 and CDR2 from the germline V gene are MDHEN and SYDVKM. The CDR3 has 14 residues. V lost 2 bases, J lost 14 bases, and 8 bases stayed unmatched. The CDR3 bases are TGTGCCAGCAGTTTAATCGGCAGGGGGCTCTTCCTGACTTTC. It translates to CASSLIGRGLFLTF.

The gene calls are TRBV3-1 and TRBJ2-5; a weak D match, TRBD1 (5 bases). The better agreement between TRBJ2-7 and the DNA end casts doubt on the J call. CDR3 size: 13 residues. Looked up from germline, CDR1 is LGHDT and CDR2 is YNNKEL (reference sequence). CDR3 nucleotides: TGTGCCAGCAGCCGACAGATTGCCTACGAGCAGTACTTC. This codes for CASSRQIAYEQYF.

The chain combines TRBV20-1 with TRBJ2-1, with D perhaps TRBD1 (5 bases). Trimming removed 6 bases from V and 8 bases from J, with 14 bases in between. Germline V gene lookup returns CDR1 DFQATT and CDR2 SNEGSKA (reference sequence). The CDR3 is made up of 12 amino acids. CDR3 sequence: CSANDQGDEQFF. In DNA form, the CDR3 reads TGCAGTGCAAACGACCAGGGCGATGAGCAGTTCTTC.

The rearrangement uses TRBV20-1 and TRBJ1-1, with D unclear. The CDR3 is 10 amino acids. Germline lookup yields CDR1 DFQATT and CDR2 SNEGSKA (reference sequence). The V gene lost 6 bases and the J gene lost 4 bases, with 6 bases spanning the gap. CDR3: CSATVTEAFF. In nucleotides, the CDR3 is TGCAGTGCCACGGTCACTGAAGCTTTCTTT.

The CDR3 here is CATSQTGGSYEQYF. CDR3 coding DNA: TGTGCCACCAGTCAAACAGGGGGCTCCTACGAGCAGTACTTC. The J gene is TRBJ2-7, the V gene TRBV24-1; TRBD1 matches 8 bases. Germline trimming cut 6 bases from V and 0 bases from J; bases unmatched to any gene: 3. This CDR3 spans 14 amino acids. Germline V gives CDR1 KGHDR, CDR2 SFDVKD.

The rearrangement joins TRBV28 to TRBJ2-7; 13 nucleotides align to TRBD2. The V and J ends lost 10 bases and 7 bases, in that order; junction bases with no gene match: 13. CDR3 length equals 15 residues. In germline, CDR1 is MDHEN, CDR2 SYDVKM. The CDR3 loop reads CATRLAGGLGSEQYF. Written as DNA, the CDR3 is TGTGCCACCCGACTAGCGGGAGGACTGGGTAGTGAGCAGTACTTC.

Many counts were recorded for this clonotype. The rearrangement joins TRBV5-6 to TRBJ1-6; D is ambiguous. Germline V gene lookup returns CDR1 SGHDT and CDR2 YYEEEE. Trimming removed 4 bases from V and 6 bases from J, with 14 bases in between. This CDR3 is built from 15 residues. CDR3: CASSPLGTTNSPLHF. DNA for the CDR3: TGTGCCAGCAGCCCCTTGGGAACGACTAATTCACCCCTCCACTTT.

This clonotype was detected only a few times. A read error may produce the germline difference seen at one junction end. The rearrangement uses TRBV5-1 and TRBJ2-5; D gene ambiguous. The germline V gene encodes CDR1 SGHRS and CDR2 YFSETQ. The CDR3 loop spans 13 amino acids. This CDR3 reads CASSSSLQGTQYF. In DNA, the CDR3 is TGCGCCAGCAGCTCCAGCCTCCAAGGGACCCAGTACTTC.

The rearrangement uses TRBV20-1 and TRBJ1-2; D unclear. Trimming cost V 1 base and J 0 bases, with 15 bases left between them. CDR3 length: 16 amino acids. Per the germline V gene, CDR1 is DFQATT and CDR2 is SNEGSKA (reference sequence). This chain's CDR3 is CSARVRRLKANYGYTF. DNA of the CDR3: TGCAGTGCTAGAGTCCGCAGGCTGAAAGCTAACTATGGCTACACCTTC.

Only a few counts were recorded for this clonotype. The chain employs TRBV5-1 and TRBJ2-3, with TRBD2 identical over 8 bases. From germline, CDR1 is SGHRS and CDR2 YFSETQ. The CDR3 runs to 16 residues. Trimming removed 1 base from V and 2 bases from J; junction bases left unmatched: 6. The CDR3 DNA reads TGCGCCAGCAGCTTGATTCCAGCGGGGGACACAGATACGCAGTATTTT. This encodes CASSLIPAGDTDTQYF. The variable domain in full, with the rest retrieved from reference TRBV5-1 and TRBJ2-3, is KAGVTQTPRYLIKTRGQQVTLSCSPISGHRSVSWYQQTPGQGLQFLFEYFSETQRNKGNFPGRFSGRQFSNSRSEMNVSTLELGDSALYLCASSLIPAGDTDTQYFGPGTRLTVL.

This clonotype appeared a single time. The chain combines TRBV12-3 or TRBV12-4 with TRBJ1-3, with D maybe TRBD1 (5 bases). The length of the CDR3 is 15 residues. Between the trimmed V and J ends, which lost 5 bases and 0 bases, there was a span of 11 bases. The CDR3 DNA follows: TGTGCCAGCAGTCGAACAGGATTCTCTGGAAACACCATATATTTT. Translated: CASSRTGFSGNTIYF.

This clonotype has only a few counts. The rearrangement joins TRBV5-1 to TRBJ2-4; TRBD1 is a possible D gene (5 bases). The CDR3 has 15 amino acids. Germline CDR1 SGHRS, CDR2 YFSETQ. V lost 4 bases and J 4 bases, leaving 15 bases between the germline ends. CDR3 protein: CASSPQIRQKNIQYF. The CDR3 region has the DNA TGCGCCAGCAGCCCGCAGATAAGACAGAAAAACATTCAGTACTTC.